This is a list of T cell receptor beta chains from one sample in a study of identifying expanded T cells in peripheral blood. Measured with immunoSEQ multiplex PCR; TCRdb has only the in-frame clones, and not every one. Here the sample spans about 100,000 clones, around 89% being singletons. The sequencing input was blood. These receptors were collected from a person between 18 and 69 years old in good health. Both conserved end residues are part of each CDR3. Each record gives: V gene, clone size, J gene, D gene, CDR3 DNA, CDR3 protein. D genes are given only for firm matches. Clone size is shown for a subset of rows, as once, few, many or a class of expanded clone.

TRBV2	-	TRBJ2-7	TRBD1	TGTGCCAGCAGTGATAGCCTGACAGGGGAGTACGAGCAGTACTTC	CASSDSLTGEYEQYF
TRBV7-7	-	TRBJ1-3	-	TGTGCCAGCAGCTTAGCGCGGGGTACTGGAAACACCATATATTTT	CASSLARGTGNTIYF
TRBV27	-	TRBJ1-1	TRBD1	TGTGCCAGCAGTTTATCGAACAGGGGAACTGAAGCTTTCTTT	CASSLSNRGTEAFF
TRBV2	-	TRBJ1-6	TRBD1	TGTGCCAGCAAGAGGGGACAGGGTGGAACCTATAATTCACCCCTCCACTTT	CASKRGQGGTYNSPLHF
TRBV10-3	-	TRBJ1-3	-	TGTGCCATCAGTGAGTCGGCCGGGGGCCCTGGAAACACCATATATTTT	CAISESAGGPGNTIYF
TRBV5-1	-	TRBJ1-1	-	TGCGCCAGCAGCCCCCTTGGACAGCCATCCACTGAAGCTTTCTTT	CASSPLGQPSTEAFF
TRBV10-2	-	TRBJ1-5	TRBD1	TGCGCCAGCAGTCTCACTGACAGGGTTCAGCCCCAGCATTTT	CASSLTDRVQPQHF
TRBV5-6	-	TRBJ2-7	-	TGTGCCAGCAGCTTGGGTATGGCCGAGCAGTACTTC	CASSLGMAEQYF
TRBV7-2	-	TRBJ2-5	TRBD2	TGTGCCAGCGGTAGCGGGGTACTGGAGACCCAGTACTTC	CASGSGVLETQYF
TRBV11-2	-	TRBJ1-4	-	TGTGCCAGCAGCTTCGAGTTTGCAACTAATGAAAAACTGTTTTTT	CASSFEFATNEKLFF
TRBV4-2	-	TRBJ2-7	-	TGTGCCAGCAGCTTGGAGGGGGGCACCTACGAGCAGTACTTC	CASSLEGGTYEQYF
TRBV7-9	-	TRBJ2-7	-	TGTGCCAGCAGCTCGGAGGCCGGTCTAGGGAATAACGAGCAGTACTTC	CASSSEAGLGNNEQYF
TRBV7-2	-	TRBJ2-5	TRBD2	TGTGCCAGCAGCGTCGACTCGGGGGGAGAGACCCAGTACTTC	CASSVDSGGETQYF
TRBV7-7	-	TRBJ2-1	TRBD2	TGTGCCAGCAGCTTAGCCAGCGGGGGGGCGTTCGGGAATGAGCAGTTCTTC	CASSLASGGAFGNEQFF
TRBV28	once	TRBJ1-2	TRBD1	TGTGCCAGCAGTTTGGGGGGACAGACCTATGGCTACACCTTC	CASSLGGQTYGYTF
TRBV5-1	-	TRBJ1-1	TRBD1	TGCGCCAGCAGCTTACTGGACAGGGGGAACACTGAAGCTTTCTTT	CASSLLDRGNTEAFF
TRBV9	-	TRBJ2-1	-	TGTGCCAGCAGCGTCGGCGGTTTTACAAGCTCCTACAATGAGCAGTTCTTC	CASSVGGFTSSYNEQFF
TRBV7-9	-	TRBJ2-7	-	TGTGCCAGCAGCTCAGGAGGGATCGAGCAGTACTTC	CASSSGGIEQYF
TRBV4-3	-	TRBJ1-1	-	TGCGCCAGCAGCCAAGAACGAGGGAACACTGAAGCTTTCTTT	CASSQERGNTEAFF
TRBV7-8	-	TRBJ2-7	-	TGTGCCAGCAGCTTAGCCGGGCTAACCTACGAGCAGTACTTC	CASSLAGLTYEQYF
TRBV29-1	-	TRBJ1-1	-	TGCAGCGTTGGTAGCCAGCACACTGAAGCTTTCTTT	CSVGSQHTEAFF
TRBV9	-	TRBJ2-2	-	TGTGCCAGCAGCACCCGAGGGGGGGCCCTGGGGCTGTTTTTT	CASSTRGGALGLFF
TRBV5-6	-	TRBJ1-2	-	TGTGCCAGCAGCCTACCAGGCGGCACCAACTATGGCTACACCTTC	CASSLPGGTNYGYTF
TRBV28	-	TRBJ2-3	TRBD2	TGTGCCAGCAGATCGCCGGGGGGGCGTCAAGATACGCAGTATTTT	CASRSPGGRQDTQYF
TRBV7-9	-	TRBJ1-3	-	TGTGCCAGCAGCTTAGATCGAGGGCCAGGAAACACCATATATTTT	CASSLDRGPGNTIYF
TRBV7-9	-	TRBJ2-3	TRBD2	TGTGCCAGCACCTTACCGGGACTAGCGCAGTATTTT	CASTLPGLAQYF
TRBV6-5	-	TRBJ1-1	-	TGTGCCAGCAGTTACTTGGGGCCGCTGGCGGTCGGTGAAGCTTTCTTT	CASSYLGPLAVGEAFF
TRBV6-1	few	TRBJ2-7	-	TGTGCCAGCAGTGGGGCGTGGGGGCCCTACGAGCAGTACTTC	CASSGAWGPYEQYF
TRBV27	-	TRBJ1-1	-	TGTGCCACTTTCCGGCACAGGGAAGACACTGAAGCTTTCTTT	CATFRHREDTEAFF
TRBV28	-	TRBJ1-2	-	TGTGCCAGCAGTTCCGGGACTCTCTATGGCTACACCTTC	CASSSGTLYGYTF
TRBV2	-	TRBJ1-3	-	TGTGCCAGCAGTGAAGTCTTGGGCCCTGGAAACACCATATATTTT	CASSEVLGPGNTIYF
TRBV18	-	TRBJ2-2	-	TGTGCCAGCTCACATGGGCACTCGAACACCGGGGAGCTGTTTTTT	CASSHGHSNTGELFF
TRBV6-4	few	TRBJ2-4	-	TGTGCCAGCAGTGATCGGCCGGAAAACATTCAGTACTTC	CASSDRPENIQYF
TRBV18	-	TRBJ2-5	-	TGTGCCAGCTCACTTTACTGGGACATCCAAGAGACCCAGTACTTC	CASSLYWDIQETQYF
TRBV11-2	-	TRBJ2-5	-	TGTGCCAGCAGCTCAATAGCGCCTCCGGGAGAGACCCAGTACTTC	CASSSIAPPGETQYF
TRBV27	-	TRBJ2-1	-	TGTGCCAGCAGGCACAGTTCTGAGCAGTTCTTC	CASRHSSEQFF
TRBV4-2	-	TRBJ2-1	TRBD1	TGTGCCAGCCGAGGGGGCCCATCCTACAATGAGCAGTTCTTC	CASRGGPSYNEQFF
TRBV7-9	-	TRBJ1-2	-	TGTGCCAGCAGCTTAGAGGGGTCAGGGCTGTACTATGGCTACACCTTC	CASSLEGSGLYYGYTF
TRBV4-3	-	TRBJ1-1	-	TGCGCCAGCAGCCCACAGGGATTTGGTGAAGCTTTCTTT	CASSPQGFGEAFF
TRBV6-1	-	TRBJ2-7	-	TGTGCCAGCATTAACAGGGAGTGGGAGCAGTACTTC	CASINREWEQYF
TRBV6-1	-	TRBJ2-1	-	TGTGCCAGCAGTCTGGGAGCGGGTGGCGGGTTCTTC	CASSLGAGGGFF
TRBV11-2	-	TRBJ2-1	-	TGTGCCAGCAGTCGTAATTCTAAGCCCTACAATGAGCAGTTCTTC	CASSRNSKPYNEQFF
TRBV10-2	-	TRBJ2-1	-	TGCGCCAGCAGTGACATAGGACTGAAAGATGAGCAGTTCTTC	CASSDIGLKDEQFF
TRBV2	-	TRBJ2-5	TRBD2	TGTGCCAGCATCTGGGCGGGGGGTGAGACCCAGTACTTC	CASIWAGGETQYF
TRBV7-2	-	TRBJ2-2	-	TGTGCCAGCAGCTTCGGAACCGGGGAGCTGTTTTTT	CASSFGTGELFF
TRBV27	-	TRBJ2-6	-	TGTGCCAGCAGTTTCGTGGGCTCTGGGGCCAACGTCCTGACTTTC	CASSFVGSGANVLTF
TRBV4-2	-	TRBJ1-4	-	TGTGCCAGCAGCCAAGAAAAGGGAGCCACAACTAATGAAAAACTGTTTTTT	CASSQEKGATTNEKLFF
TRBV7-9	-	TRBJ1-2	-	TGTGCCAGCAGCTTACAATACAAACAGAGCTATGGCTACACCTTC	CASSLQYKQSYGYTF
TRBV15	-	TRBJ2-5	TRBD2	TGTGCCACCAGCAGAGGTGGGACTAGCGGGGGGCAAGAGACCCAGTACTTC	CATSRGGTSGGQETQYF
TRBV19	-	TRBJ2-6	-	TGTGCCACCTCCGGCTCTGGGGCCAACGTCCTGACTTTC	CATSGSGANVLTF
TRBV27	-	TRBJ2-3	-	TGTGCCAGCAAATTCGGCCTCAGCACAGATACGCAGTATTTT	CASKFGLSTDTQYF
TRBV6-1	-	TRBJ1-4	-	TGTGCCAGCAGTCTTAATGAAAAACTGTTTTTT	CASSLNEKLFF
TRBV18	-	TRBJ1-6	TRBD1	TGTGCCAGCTCACCGGGACAGGGGCTATCACCCCTCCACTTT	CASSPGQGLSPLHF
TRBV4-2	-	TRBJ1-2	-	TGTGCCAGCAGCCCGAGCTGGGGGGGGGATGGCTACACCTTC	CASSPSWGGDGYTF
TRBV5-1	-	TRBJ2-3	-	TGCGCCAGCAGCTTGGGTGCTAGCGGCACAGATACGCAGTATTTT	CASSLGASGTDTQYF
TRBV7-7	-	TRBJ2-5	TRBD2	TGTGCCAGCAGCCCATGGACTAGCGGCCCGTTTCCCCAGTACTTC	CASSPWTSGPFPQYF
TRBV7-8	-	TRBJ2-1	-	TGTGCCAGCAGCACAGGAAGATACTCCTACAATGAGCAGTTCTTC	CASSTGRYSYNEQFF